The 29 T cell receptor beta chains below come from one sample, sequenced in a study of a mutant IDH1 vaccine in newly diagnosed glioma. This table comes from immunoSEQ multiplex PCR, and its TCRdb copy is limited to in-frame clones, with some not included. The sample consists of some 23,000 clones, 93% of them appearing once. The sample's time point: baseline, week 1 (first vaccination visit). Treatment given: pre-vaccination baseline after standard-of-care therapy. Sequencing used PBMCs, obtained from a glioma patient treated with radiotherapy, temozolomide or both. These receptors were taken from a man aged 35 to 55 with glioma.

The chain is built from TRBV4-3 and TRBJ2-3; 15 nucleotides match TRBD2. V lost 0 bases, J lost 3 bases, and 10 bases stayed unmatched. The V gene's germline CDR1 is LGHNA and CDR2 YSLEER. CDR3 length: 20 residues. The CDR3 DNA is TGCGCCAGCAGCCAAGATTTTTTCGGGACTAGCGGGGGGCAGACAGATACGCAGTATTTT. This encodes CASSQDFFGTSGGQTDTQYF.

This chain links TRBV2 with TRBJ2-5; weak D call: TRBD2 (5 bases). The CDR3 is 13 residues long. Trimming removed 10 bases at V and 3 bases at J, with 15 bases between. The germline V gene encodes CDR1 SNHLY and CDR2 FYNNEI. The CDR3 coding sequence is TGTGCCACGGCCGGGGAAGTAAAAGAGACCCAGTACTTC. Translating gives CATAGEVKETQYF.

The rearrangement links TRBV6-6 to TRBJ2-7, with D possibly matching TRBD1 (5 bases). The V end lost 6 bases, the J end lost 7 bases, and 19 bases lay between the germline ends. This CDR3 is built from 14 residues. Per germline, CDR1 MNHNY and CDR2 SVGAGI (reference sequence). CDR3 sequence: CASSSMGQKGEQYF. The CDR3 region has the DNA TGTGCCAGCAGCTCGATGGGGCAGAAGGGAGAGCAGTACTTC.

The V and J genes are TRBV18 and TRBJ2-1; 7 nucleotides agree with TRBD1. V gave up 2 bases and J gave up 0 bases; unmatched junction bases: 1. The CDR3 covers 15 residues. Looked up from germline, CDR1 is KGHSH and CDR2 is LQKENI. CDR3 residues: CASSPGDSSYNEQFF. The CDR3 DNA is TGTGCCAGCTCACCAGGGGACAGCTCCTACAATGAGCAGTTCTTC. Together with reference TRBV18 and TRBJ2-1, the CDR3 gives the full variable domain: NAGVMQNPRHLVRRRGQEARLRCSPMKGHSHVYWYRQLPEEGLKFMVYLQKENIIDESGMPKERFSAEFPKEGPSILRIQQVVRGDSAAYFCASSPGDSSYNEQFFGPGTRLTVL.

The chain is built from TRBV6-5 and TRBJ2-7; possible D gene TRBD2, 5 bases. This CDR3 region has 13 residues. Germline V gene sequence: CDR1 MNHEY, CDR2 SVGAGI. The V and J ends lost 6 bases and 1 base respectively, with 10 bases between them. CDR3 DNA sequence: TGTGCCAGCAGAAAAGAGGGATCCTACGAGCAGTACTTC. It yields the protein CASRKEGSYEQYF.

This clone has only a few counts. The CDR3 loop reads CASSPGTVNTEAFF. CDR3 in DNA: TGTGCCAGTTCCCCCGGGACAGTGAACACTGAAGCTTTCTTT. The chain links TRBV19 to TRBJ1-1; 7 nucleotides align to TRBD1. This CDR3 is 14 amino acids long. Germline V gives CDR1 LNHDA, CDR2 SQIVND (reference sequence). J was trimmed by 0 bases and V by 8 bases; bases with no gene match: 6.

This chain links TRBV7-6 with TRBJ2-1, with a possible D match to TRBD1 (5 bases). The germline CDR1 and CDR2 sequences are SGHVS and FNYEAQ. V lost 1 base and J 9 bases, leaving 13 bases between the germline ends. The length of the CDR3 is 14 residues. The CDR3 is CASSLDLWGIEQFF. The CDR3 DNA sequence: TGTGCCAGCAGCTTAGATCTCTGGGGCATTGAGCAGTTCTTC.

The V gene is TRBV19, the J gene TRBJ1-1; D call uncertain. The CDR3 totals 12 residues. V was trimmed by 3 bases and J by 6 bases, leaving 8 bases between them. The V gene's germline CDR1 is LNHDA and CDR2 SQIVND (reference sequence). The CDR3 sequence is CASSIPGAEAFF. The CDR3 DNA follows: TGTGCCAGTAGTATCCCCGGGGCTGAAGCTTTCTTT.

The V and J genes are TRBV11-3 and TRBJ2-3; 12 bases align to TRBD1. This CDR3 comprises 18 residues. CDR1 and CDR2 (germline): SGHNT, YENEEA. Germline trimming cut 1 base from V and 4 bases from J; bases unmatched to any gene: 9. CDR3 sequence: CASSLGDRGRPESDTQYF. CDR3 nucleotides: TGTGCCAGCAGCTTAGGGGACAGGGGGCGCCCCGAGTCAGATACGCAGTATTTT. Together with reference TRBV11-3 and TRBJ2-3, the CDR3 gives the full variable domain: EAGVVQSPRYKIIEKKQPVAFWCNPISGHNTLYWYLQNLGQGPELLIRYENEEAVDDSQLPKDRFSAERLKGVDSTLKIQPAELGDSAVYLCASSLGDRGRPESDTQYFGPGTRLTVL.

The CDR3 DNA reads as TGCGCCAGCAGCGCAAGCACGGGACAAACCTATGGCTACACCTTC. It is translated as CASSASTGQTYGYTF. The chain has TRBV4-3 and TRBJ1-2; D may be TRBD1 (6 bases). This CDR3 contains 15 residues. V gave up 5 bases and J gave up 4 bases, with 17 bases separating them. Per the germline V gene, CDR1 is LGHNA and CDR2 is YSLEER.

The rearrangement uses TRBV14 and TRBJ2-5; the D gene is possibly TRBD1 (5 bases). The CDR3 is made up of 14 amino acids. The germline V and J ends were trimmed by 4 bases and 5 bases, with 14 bases remaining between them. The germline gives CDR1 SGHDN, CDR2 FVKESK. CDR3 amino acids: CASSPSQGFETQYF. DNA for the CDR3: TGTGCCAGCAGCCCGAGTCAGGGATTCGAGACCCAGTACTTC.

The gene calls are TRBV6-6 and TRBJ2-1; the match to TRBD2 covers 12 bases. CDR1 MNHNY and CDR2 SVGAGI come from the germline V gene (reference sequence). The CDR3 is 14 residues long. V trimming: 6 bases; J trimming: 7 bases; junction bases outside the gene matches: 4. The CDR3 DNA reads as TGTGCCAGCAGCCCTAGCGGGGGGGCAAATGAGCAGTTCTTC. Encoded protein: CASSPSGGANEQFF.

This chain joins TRBV5-1 and TRBJ2-2; no clear D gene. V was shortened by 0 bases and J by 4 bases, with 10 bases between the two germline ends. Germline loops: CDR1 SGHRS, CDR2 YFSETQ. This CDR3 has 15 residues. CDR3 sequence reads: CASSLGGSSTGELFF. The CDR3 region has the DNA TGCGCCAGCAGCTTGGGTGGCAGCTCCACCGGGGAGCTGTTTTTT.

The chain links TRBV11-2 to TRBJ2-5; 11 bases fit TRBD2. The CDR3 has 15 amino acids. Per germline, CDR1 SGHAT and CDR2 FQNNGV. V lost 1 base, J lost 5 bases, and 3 bases stayed unmatched. CDR3 DNA: TGTGCCAGCAGCTTAGGACTAGCGGGGTTGGAGACCCAGTACTTC. Translating it yields CASSLGLAGLETQYF.

The V call is TRBV25-1, the J call TRBJ1-1; D not certain. Germline V gene sequence: CDR1 MGHDK, CDR2 SYGVNS. Trimming removed 4 bases from V and 4 bases from J, with 4 bases in between. There are 11 residues in the CDR3. CDR3 region: CASSVGTEAFF. The CDR3, as DNA: TGTGCCAGCAGTGTTGGCACTGAAGCTTTCTTT.

V gene TRBV2 combines with J gene TRBJ1-5; 8 bases map to TRBD1. V shed 4 bases, J shed 5 bases, and the junction held 4 bases outside the gene matches. The CDR3 covers 14 residues. From germline, CDR1 is SNHLY and CDR2 FYNNEI. CDR3 coding DNA: TGTGCCAGCAGTGCTCAGGGGGCTGATCAGCCCCAGCATTTT. This codes for CASSAQGADQPQHF. Filled out from reference TRBV2 and TRBJ1-5, the complete variable domain reads EPEVTQTPSHQVTQMGQEVILRCVPISNHLYFYWYRQILGQKVEFLVSFYNNEISEKSEIFDDQFSVERPDGSNFTLKIRSTKLEDSAMYFCASSAQGADQPQHFGDGTRLSIL.

This sequence joins TRBV29-1 and TRBJ1-2, with D hard to call. The CDR3 has 12 amino acids. Trimming cost V 2 bases and J 5 bases, with 9 bases left between them. CDR1 and CDR2 (germline): SQVTM, ANQGSEA. For the CDR3, the DNA is TGCAGCGTTGAATTTTTCCTGTATGGCTACACCTTC. Protein product: CSVEFFLYGYTF. Full variable domain (remainder filled in from reference TRBV29-1 and TRBJ1-2): SAVISQKPSRDICQRGTSLTIQCQVDSQVTMMFWYRQQPGQSLTLIATANQGSEATYESGFVIDKFPISRPNLTFSTLTVSNMSPEDSSIYLCSVEFFLYGYTFGSGTRLTVV.

This chain links TRBV10-2 with TRBJ2-7; D may be TRBD1 (6 bases). The length of the CDR3 is 13 residues. V was pared by 1 base and J by 4 bases, with 8 bases between. Germline values: CDR1 WSHSY, CDR2 SAAADI. CDR3 sequence: CASSEYRVYEQYF. The CDR3 DNA sequence: TGCGCCAGCAGTGAGTACAGGGTGTACGAGCAGTACTTC.

This clone was observed once. This chain uses TRBV29-1 with TRBJ1-2; D perhaps matches TRBD1 (6 bases). Germline V CDR1 and CDR2: SQVTM, ANQGSEA. CDR3 length: 13 residues. V shed 0 bases and J shed 4 bases, with 9 bases lying between them. The DNA for the CDR3 is TGCAGCGTTGAAGAAACAGGGAGCTATGGCTACACCTTC. Translated: CSVEETGSYGYTF. The full variable domain, completed using reference TRBV29-1 and TRBJ1-2, is SAVISQKPSRDICQRGTSLTIQCQVDSQVTMMFWYRQQPGQSLTLIATANQGSEATYESGFVIDKFPISRPNLTFSTLTVSNMSPEDSSIYLCSVEETGSYGYTFGSGTRLTVV.

The chain carries TRBV19 and TRBJ1-6; D gene ambiguous. The CDR3 has 14 residues. The V gene's germline CDR1 is LNHDA and CDR2 SQIVND (reference sequence). Trimming removed 3 bases at V and 10 bases at J, with 13 bases between. The CDR3 DNA reads as TGTGCCAGTAGTATTGGACGGTCTCGGTCACCCCTCCACTTT. Translation: CASSIGRSRSPLHF.

The chain uses TRBV19 and TRBJ1-1; tentative D call: TRBD1 (6 bases). Germline V gene sequence: CDR1 LNHDA, CDR2 SQIVND (reference sequence). Trimming took 3 bases from V and 5 from J, leaving 13 bases between them. CDR3 length: 14 amino acids. CDR3 residues: CASSIRGLSTEAFF. CDR3 bases: TGTGCCAGTAGTATCCGGGGGCTTTCTACTGAAGCTTTCTTT.

In DNA form, the CDR3 reads TGCGCCAGCAGCTTGGGACAGAATAACGAGCAGTACTTC. Translated: CASSLGQNNEQYF. The V call is TRBV5-1, the J call TRBJ2-7; D perhaps matches TRBD1 (5 bases). V lost 0 bases to trimming and J lost 5 bases, with 9 bases between them. Germline-derived CDR1 and CDR2 are SGHRS and YFSETQ. The CDR3 extends over 13 amino acids.

This chain joins TRBV14 and TRBJ2-1, with a possible D match to TRBD1 (5 bases). Germline CDR1 reads SGHDN; CDR2 reads FVKESK. Trimming left V 7 bases short and J 4 bases short, with 14 bases between. This CDR3 spans 14 amino acids. CDR3 protein: CASTSIGAYNEQFF. In DNA form, the CDR3 reads TGTGCCAGCACCTCAATTGGGGCTTACAATGAGCAGTTCTTC.

V is TRBV30 and J is TRBJ2-2; 8 bases agree with TRBD1. Germline V lookup: CDR1 GTSNPN, CDR2 SVGIG (reference sequence). CDR3 length: 15 amino acids. The junction had 19 bases not matched to a gene; V was cut back by 5 bases and J by 14 bases. The CDR3 DNA reads TGTGCCTGGGACTCGAGGGACAGGACGCGGGCGGAACTGTTTTTT. It specifies CAWDSRDRTRAELFF.

The J gene is TRBJ2-2, the V gene TRBV11-3; D is unclear. This CDR3 has 13 residues. Trimming took 4 bases from V and 8 from J, leaving 11 bases between them. Germline loops: CDR1 SGHNT, CDR2 YENEEA. The DNA of the CDR3 is TGTGCCAGCAGCTCTATAAACGGGGGGGAGCTGTTTTTT. Its translation: CASSSINGGELFF.

The chain combines TRBV4-2 with TRBJ2-1; possibly TRBD2 for D (5 bases). The CDR3 has 15 amino acids. V lost 0 bases, J lost 7 bases, and 13 bases lay in between. CDR1 and CDR2 from the germline V gene are LGHNA and YNFKEQ. The CDR3 sequence is CASSQETGMGNEQFF. DNA of the CDR3: TGTGCCAGCAGCCAAGAGACGGGGATGGGGAATGAGCAGTTCTTC.

The rearrangement links TRBV9 to TRBJ2-3, with a tentative D call TRBD2 (5 bases). The V gene's germline CDR1 is SGDLS and CDR2 YYNGEE. The germline V and J ends were trimmed by 4 bases and 4 bases, with 13 bases remaining between them. The CDR3 length is 14 residues. The CDR3: CASSPETRSDTQYF. CDR3 nucleotides: TGTGCCAGCAGCCCCGAAACTAGATCAGATACGCAGTATTTT.

The chain employs TRBV6-1 and TRBJ2-2; no definite D call. This CDR3 is 14 amino acids long. Germline lookup yields CDR1 MNHNS and CDR2 SASEGT. Trimming took off 3 bases at V and 8 bases at J, with 13 bases between the two ends. This CDR3 is CASSEGFPRGELFF. The CDR3 DNA reads as TGTGCCAGCAGTGAGGGATTTCCCAGGGGGGAGCTGTTTTTT.

V gene TRBV11-3 combines with J gene TRBJ2-7; D is perhaps TRBD1 (5 bases). V shed 0 bases and J shed 4 bases, with 7 bases lying between them. The length of the CDR3 is 13 residues. Per the germline V gene, CDR1 is SGHNT and CDR2 is YENEEA. The CDR3 DNA reads TGTGCCAGCAGCTTAGATTCAGGGTACGAGCAGTACTTC. Its translation is CASSLDSGYEQYF.